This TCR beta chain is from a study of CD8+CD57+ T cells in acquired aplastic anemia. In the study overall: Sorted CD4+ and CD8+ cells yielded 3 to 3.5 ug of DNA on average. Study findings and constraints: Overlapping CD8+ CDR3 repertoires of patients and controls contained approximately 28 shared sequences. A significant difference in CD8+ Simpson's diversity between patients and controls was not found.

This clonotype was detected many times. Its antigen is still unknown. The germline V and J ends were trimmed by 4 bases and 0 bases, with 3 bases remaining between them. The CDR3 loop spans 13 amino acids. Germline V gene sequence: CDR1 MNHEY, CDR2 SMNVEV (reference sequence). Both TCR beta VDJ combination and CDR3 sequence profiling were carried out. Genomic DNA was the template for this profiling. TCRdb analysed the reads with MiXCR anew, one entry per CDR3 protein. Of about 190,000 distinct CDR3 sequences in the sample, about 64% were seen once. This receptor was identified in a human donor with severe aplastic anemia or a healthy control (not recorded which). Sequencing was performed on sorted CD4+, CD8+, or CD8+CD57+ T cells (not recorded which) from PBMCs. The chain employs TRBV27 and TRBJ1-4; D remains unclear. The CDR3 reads CASSSPTNEKLFF. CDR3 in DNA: TGTGCCAGCAGTTCCCCAACTAATGAAAAACTGTTTTTT.